One and the same sample provided the 27 T cell receptor beta chains below, sequenced in a study of blood T cells in healthy people across ages. Using a J-beta primer mix together with a sample-barcoded 5' primer, a second PCR was run for about 7 to 12 cycles. Each CDR3 protein is one row after TCRdb ran MiXCR on the 5' RACE reads. The repertoire holds hundreds of thousands of distinct CDR3 sequences, with under 35% as singletons. Source material: blood. These receptors came from an elderly woman in good health.

The chain is built from TRBV11-2 and TRBJ2-1; 13 bases fit TRBD2. V lost 6 bases, J lost 0 bases, and 8 bases stayed unmatched. Germline-derived CDR1 and CDR2 are SGHAT and FQNNGV. CDR3 length equals 18 residues. CDR3 in DNA: TGTGCCAGCAGAAGCGGACTAGCGGGGGCCCTCTCCTACAATGAGCAGTTCTTC. Translation gives CASRSGLAGALSYNEQFF.

The CDR3 here is CASSHLRTATNEKLFF. In DNA form, the CDR3 reads TGTGCCAGCAGCCACCTAAGGACAGCAACTAATGAAAAACTGTTTTTT. The rearrangement uses TRBV28 and TRBJ1-4; a weak D match, TRBD1 (6 bases). The CDR3 consists of 16 residues. Germline CDR1 and CDR2: MDHEN and SYDVKM. V was pared by 6 bases and J by 0 bases, with 14 bases between.

This clonotype was picked up many times. The V and J genes are TRBV20-1 and TRBJ2-1, with no clear D. From germline, CDR1 is DFQATT and CDR2 SNEGSKA (reference sequence). The V gene lost 6 bases and the J gene lost 10 bases, with 13 bases spanning the gap. CDR3 length equals 11 residues. The CDR3 coding sequence is TGCAGTGCGGAACGTATCAAGGAGCAGTTCTTC. Its protein product is CSAERIKEQFF.

The chain is built from TRBV11-3 and TRBJ1-2; D unresolved. V was clipped by 3 bases and J by 1 base, with 15 bases between them. CDR3 size: 16 residues. Germline values: CDR1 SGHNT, CDR2 YENEEA. The CDR3 sequence: CASSFETASINYGYTF. In nucleotides, the CDR3 is TGTGCCAGCAGCTTTGAAACAGCGAGCATTAACTATGGCTACACCTTC.

This clonotype was seen repeatedly, ten times or more. V and J are TRBV30 and TRBJ1-4, with a possible D match to TRBD1 (6 bases). V was clipped by 1 base and J by 3 bases, with 9 bases between them. The CDR3 extends over 14 amino acids. Germline V CDR1 and CDR2: GTSNPN, SVGIG (reference sequence). Written as DNA, the CDR3 is TGTGCCTGGAGTGGCGGACAGCCTAATGAAAAACTGTTTTTT. Translated, it gives CAWSGGQPNEKLFF.

A remark on this clonotype: This clone may be a read error of a much larger clone one base away. The rearrangement links TRBV7-2 to TRBJ2-5; no definite D call. CDR1 and CDR2 from the germline V gene are SGHTA and FQGNSA. The CDR3 has 15 residues. V lost 0 bases and J lost 1, with 9 bases in between. In DNA, the CDR3 is TGTGCCAGCAGCTTAGCGTCTCAAAGCCAAGAGACCCAGTACTTC. It is translated as CASSLASQSQETQYF.

This clonotype was counted at least ten times. The chain has TRBV7-6 and TRBJ2-1; no clear D. The CDR3 totals 15 residues. Trimming stripped 5 bases from V and 10 bases from J, with 21 bases between. Germline CDR1 and CDR2: SGHVS and FNYEAQ. CDR3 coding DNA: TGTGCCAGCAGCCCCTCGGGCCAGTACCAAGGGGAGCAGTTCTTC. This gives the protein CASSPSGQYQGEQFF. The complete variable domain, with remaining parts taken from reference TRBV7-6 and TRBJ2-1, reads GAGVSQSPRYKVTKRGQDVALRCDPISGHVSLYWYRQALGQGPEFLTYFNYEAQQDKSGLPNDRFSAERPEGSISTLTIQRTEQRDSAMYRCASSPSGQYQGEQFFGPGTRLTVL.

The chain joins TRBV9 to TRBJ1-4; the D gene is possibly TRBD1 (6 bases). V shed 3 bases and J shed 3 bases, with 15 bases lying between them. Germline loops: CDR1 SGDLS, CDR2 YYNGEE. This CDR3 spans 16 amino acids. The CDR3 sequence is CASSDGAGTPNEKLFF. The CDR3 region has the DNA TGTGCCAGCAGCGATGGGGCCGGGACACCTAATGAAAAACTGTTTTTT.

In this sample, this clonotype turned up a few times. The chain joins TRBV7-2 to TRBJ2-7, with TRBD2 matching over 12 bases. The CDR3 runs 16 residues. Germline CDR1 reads SGHTA; CDR2 reads FQGNSA. Trimming at V came to 5 bases and at J to 0 bases, leaving 5 bases not matched to a gene. DNA for the CDR3: TGTGCCAGCAGCCCCCGGACTAGCGGGGTCTCCTACGAGCAGTACTTC. Translation gives CASSPRTSGVSYEQYF.

Comment on this clonotype: This could be a read error, since a much larger clone is one nucleotide away. This sequence joins TRBV6-1 and TRBJ2-3, with 7 bases aligning to TRBD2. CDR3 size: 15 residues. The germline gives CDR1 MNHNS, CDR2 SASEGT. Here the CDR3 reads CASMYSGDLTDAQYF. The CDR3, as DNA: TGTGCCAGCATGTACAGCGGGGACCTCACAGATGCGCAGTATTTT.

The J gene is TRBJ1-1, the V gene TRBV6-1; a possible D gene is TRBD1 (6 bases). V lost 6 bases and J 5 bases, leaving 10 bases between the germline ends. The CDR3 is 12 residues long. From germline, CDR1 is MNHNS and CDR2 SASEGT. The CDR3 region is CASRITGTEAFF. The DNA of the CDR3 is TGTGCCAGCAGGATAACAGGGACTGAAGCTTTCTTT.

As concerns this clonotype: This sequence may be a read error, since a much larger clone differs from it by one base. This chain joins TRBV30 and TRBJ2-1; 8 nucleotides align to TRBD2. CDR3 length equals 14 residues. Looked up from germline, CDR1 is GTSNPN and CDR2 is SVGIG (reference sequence). The CDR3 reads CACSGAASYNEQVF. The DNA for the CDR3 is TGTGCCTGTAGCGGGGCCGCCTCCTACAATGAGCAGGTCTTC.

This clonotype was observed at least ten times. This rearrangement joins TRBV6-6 to TRBJ2-6; D possibly corresponds to TRBD2 (5 bases). Germline V gene data show CDR1 as MNHNY and CDR2 as SVGAGI (reference sequence). CDR3 length: 16 residues. Trimming left V 7 bases short and J 0 bases short, with 13 bases between. The CDR3 sequence: CASTAGVNSGANVLTF. The CDR3 nucleotides are TGTGCCAGCACAGCCGGGGTAAACTCTGGGGCCAACGTCCTGACTTTC.

V usage is TRBV7-6 and J usage is TRBJ2-7; TRBD1 might be the D (6 bases). Germline V CDR1 and CDR2: SGHVS, FNYEAQ. V lost 1 base, J lost 2 bases, and 18 bases lay in between. There are 17 residues in the CDR3. The CDR3 coding sequence is TGTGCCAGCAGCTTAGGGGACACGTTTTCTCTTACCTACGAGCAGTACTTC. Translated, it gives CASSLGDTFSLTYEQYF. The variable domain in full, completed from reference TRBV7-6 and TRBJ2-7, reads GAGVSQSPRYKVTKRGQDVALRCDPISGHVSLYWYRQALGQGPEFLTYFNYEAQQDKSGLPNDRFSAERPEGSISTLTIQRTEQRDSAMYRCASSLGDTFSLTYEQYFGPGTRLTVT.

J is TRBJ1-6 and V is TRBV30, with D possibly matching TRBD1 (5 bases). Trimming cost V 3 bases and J 10 bases, with 22 bases left between them. CDR1 is GTSNPN and CDR2 is SVGIG in the germline V gene (reference sequence). This CDR3 region has 16 residues. The CDR3 region is CAWRAGSGDVRSPLHF. In nucleotides, the CDR3 is TGTGCCTGGAGAGCTGGATCGGGGGACGTTAGGTCACCCCTCCACTTT.

This clonotype was observed many times. This chain connects TRBV11-2 to TRBJ2-3, with 7 bases aligning to TRBD2. Germline V gene lookup returns CDR1 SGHAT and CDR2 FQNNGV. CDR3 length equals 17 residues. V was pared by 5 bases and J by 0 bases, with 11 bases of the junction left unmatched. CDR3 protein: CASSPRLSGGSTDTQYF. CDR3 bases: TGTGCCAGCAGCCCCCGCTTGTCGGGGGGTAGCACAGATACGCAGTATTTT.

V is TRBV6-2 or TRBV6-3 and J is TRBJ2-7, with unresolved D. The CDR3 contains 18 residues. The V gene lost 0 bases and the J gene lost 0 bases, with 18 bases spanning the gap. Germline CDR1 and CDR2: MNHEY and SVGEGT. The DNA of the CDR3 is TGTGCCAGCAGTTACTCGTTTGTCCTTGGGGTCATCTCCTACGAGCAGTACTTC. Residues: CASSYSFVLGVISYEQYF.

This clonotype was seen a handful of times. Germline and junction disagree at one end, which may indicate a read error. The chain couples TRBV12-3 or TRBV12-4 to TRBJ1-2; tentative D call: TRBD1 (5 bases). CDR3 length equals 13 residues. The DNA of the CDR3 is TGTGCCGGCAGTGTGGACATTCGCTATGGCTACACCTTC. It codes for CAGSVDIRYGYTF.

This clonotype appeared many times. The rearrangement joins TRBV6-2 or TRBV6-3 to TRBJ2-1; 7 nucleotides line up with TRBD1. Losses at the gene ends were 6 bases for V and 5 bases for J; bases not matched to a gene: 4. CDR3 length: 13 residues. Germline CDR1 is MNHEY and CDR2 is SVGEGT. The CDR3 region has the DNA TGTGCCAGCAGGCCCACAGGGGACAATGAGCAGTTCTTC. Translation: CASRPTGDNEQFF.

Points on this clonotype: A read error is possible here, since a much larger clone lies one base away. The chain employs TRBV20-1 and TRBJ2-7, with D perhaps being TRBD1 or TRBD2 (5 bases each). V was clipped by 5 bases and J by 7 bases, with 18 bases between them. The CDR3 contains 13 residues. CDR1 DFQATT and CDR2 SNEGSKA come from the germline V gene (reference sequence). CDR3 sequence reads: CSAYPGRYNEQYF. Here the CDR3 DNA reads TGCAGTGCTTACCCGGGACGCTACAATGAGCAGTACTTC.

This clonotype was detected ten times or more. The gene calls are TRBV3-1 and TRBJ2-4, with a possible D match to TRBD1 (9 bases). The CDR3 sequence is 15 residues long. Germline CDR1 reads LGHDT; CDR2 reads YNNKEL (reference sequence). The V end was cut by 6 bases, the J end by 3 bases, with 15 bases between. CDR3 nucleotide sequence: TGTGCCAGCAGGTTAGCGGGACAGGGCAAAAACATTCAGTACTTC. It translates to CASRLAGQGKNIQYF.

About this clonotype itself: A single base separates this from a much larger clone, so it may be a read error. The rearrangement joins TRBV6-5 to TRBJ2-7; 15 bases are a match to TRBD2. Germline loops: CDR1 MNHEY, CDR2 SVGAGI. CDR3 length: 22 residues. With 2 bases clipped from V and 7 bases from J, the junction kept 24 bases outside the gene matches. DNA of the CDR3: TGTGCCAGCAGTTACGCCTCAGGGACTAGCGGGGGGACGAGTACGGCCTACAATGAGCAGTACTTC. Translation: CASSYASGTSGGTSTAYNEQYF.

There are a few counts of this clonotype. V usage is TRBV6-2 or TRBV6-3 and J usage is TRBJ1-2; 9 positions match TRBD1. The CDR3 is 16 amino acids. Per germline, CDR1 MNHEY and CDR2 SVGEGT. Trimming removed 0 bases from V and 6 bases from J; junction bases left unmatched: 8. The DNA for the CDR3 is TGTGCCAGCAGTTACTCTGGACAGGGGATGAGAAATGGCTACACCTTC. Its protein product is CASSYSGQGMRNGYTF.

This clonotype was counted a few times. This rearrangement joins TRBV12-3 or TRBV12-4 to TRBJ2-2; maybe TRBD1 (6 bases). V lost 4 bases, J lost 5 bases, and 11 bases lay in between. CDR3 length: 14 residues. DNA of the CDR3: TGTGCCAGCAGTTCCCCGACAGGAACCGGGGAGCTGTTTTTT. It codes for CASSSPTGTGELFF.

The chain joins TRBV7-9 to TRBJ2-2; tentatively, D is TRBD1 (8 bases). The CDR3 consists of 14 residues. The germline V gene has CDR1 SEHNR and CDR2 FQNEAQ (reference sequence). V gave up 5 bases and J gave up 7 bases, with 14 bases separating them. DNA of the CDR3: TGTGCCAGCAGCCTACAGGGGGGGCACGGGGAGCTGTTTTTT. Its protein is CASSLQGGHGELFF.

This clonotype showed up many times. The V and J genes are TRBV5-1 and TRBJ2-5; TRBD1 matches at 9 bases. The trim removed 2 bases at V and 5 bases at J, leaving 10 bases unmatched. Germline-derived CDR1 and CDR2 are SGHRS and YFSETQ. The CDR3 runs 16 residues. In DNA, the CDR3 is TGCGCCAGCAGCTTTTCCCGGGACAGGGTATCGGAGACCCAGTACTTC. Protein sequence: CASSFSRDRVSETQYF.

A few counts support this clonotype. The chain couples TRBV3-1 to TRBJ1-6; possibly TRBD1 for D (5 bases). This CDR3 has 15 residues. From germline, CDR1 is LGHDT and CDR2 YNNKEL (reference sequence). Trimming left V 0 bases short and J 9 bases short, with 12 bases between. CDR3 in DNA: TGTGCCAGCAGCCAAGACGGGGGAGGAGGTTCACCCCTCCACTTT. Translation gives CASSQDGGGGSPLHF.